This T cell receptor (beta chain) was recorded in a study of cytomegalovirus exposure and HLA in healthy donors (dated by TCRdb to between 2016 and 2019). Study-wide context: In an earlier analysis of some 550 of the donors, 250 to 350 Gb of sequence data and 90 million to 130 million unique TCR beta sequences from roughly 200 million T cells were reported. An early release covering over 500 HLA-typed donors comprised about 310 gigabases of sequencing data and about 90 million unique TCR sequences. The genetic ancestry cluster associated with self-reported Caucasian donors included about 81% of the approximately 400 genotyped donors. The aim of the study was to test whether cataloging public T cell receptors could identify signatures of past pathogen exposure. The study profiled the T cell repertoires of some 610 subjects by immunosequencing and related them to cytomegalovirus serostatus. In addition to the first cohort of hundreds of subjects, a separate validation cohort of approximately 130 different subjects was used. The study combined high-throughput TCR immunosequencing, statistical association of individual TCRs with disease status, and machine learning to predict cytomegalovirus infection status. In a later analysis, previously published TCR beta repertoires from 666 donors were re-analyzed and high-resolution HLA genotyping was added so that TCR occurrence patterns could be studied. Rather than using new phenotypic data, the later analysis identified candidate immune exposures from TCR beta sequences and from how often those sequences occurred across donors. An earlier analysis of approximately 640 of the donors applied high-throughput TCR beta sequencing to assess whether each TCR beta V gene segment acted as functional or pseudogenic. Donor age, sex, ethnicity and CMV serostatus were collected together with the repertoire data. A later genetic analysis used genome-wide SNP genotypes for about 60% of the roughly 700 donors, treating that subset as a discovery cohort. All discovery cohort repertoires had been generated on a single sequencing platform. HLA typing included class I and class II loci at four-digit resolution. Typing coverage differed by locus: A, B, C, DRB1 and DQB1 were typed in roughly 620-630 donors, DQA1 in about 550, DPA1 in 600 to 610, and DPB1 in around 490. Four to six DR-DQ haplotypes were handled as single units for association and clustering, since linkage in the cohort was strong. Among 300 to 500 genotyped donors of the cohort, an average of about 220,000 unique TCR beta nucleotide sequences was sequenced per donor, of which about 18% were non-productive.

Overall study results and their limits: Because counts were too low, approximately 18 rarely observed V segments, including chromosome 9 orphons, were excluded from the earlier analysis of fewer than 650 of the donors. While some public TCRs were present in many individuals, most TCR sequences turned up only very rarely across donors. In a later analysis, several top co-occurrence clusters were reported to appear linked to parvovirus B19, influenza, CMV and Epstein-Barr virus. Strong co-occurrence of HLA alleles, especially DR and DQ, made assigning TCR associations to individual alleles difficult. In this cohort, only TCR beta chains were sequenced, and detectable features were limited by the absence of alpha or paired-chain data. Presence/absence analyses assumed roughly uniform sequencing depth across donors, an assumption that may not hold. A later analysis associated 16,951 TCR beta sequences with specific HLA alleles at a false discovery rate of 0.05. HLA typing was unavailable for some donors at each locus, so association tests used only the typed subset. The authors suggested that the approach could potentially be extended to other disease states and immunological phenotypes. Some IMGT-functional V segments, including TRBV6-2 and TRBV6-3, could not be distinguished by the 87-base-pair reads and were therefore excluded. A group of highly shared sequence variants was considered likely to be a technical artifact of the sequencing pipeline. The only immune exposure information available for the cohort was CMV serostatus. A total of 150 to 200 TCR beta chains were listed by the study as associated with cytomegalovirus. According to a later genetic analysis, donors in an Asian-associated ancestry cluster had fewer N-insertions in productive TCRs than the approximately 670-donor mean. Correlated functional status among segregating V segments might be attributable to linkage disequilibrium, but an unknown experimental factor could not be ruled out. Cytomegalovirus status was reported to be diagnosed by the classifier with high specificity and sensitivity in both the original and validation cohorts. A later analysis found that HLA-associated TCR beta chains were more clonally expanded and had lower generation probabilities than equally common non-associated chains. In an earlier analysis of approximately 600 of the donors, most TCR beta V segments were observed in productive rearrangements about 87% or about 30% of the time, broadly matching IMGT annotations. In a later analysis, the rate of TCR association differed among HLA loci, with DRB1 alleles having the most associated TCRs and HLA-C alleles having the fewest. In a later analysis, most CMV-associated TCR beta chains were found to appear HLA-restricted, with HLA associations seemingly driven largely by CMV exposure. V-gene and J-gene trimming of TCR beta chains was associated with a missense DCLRE1C variant in a later genetic analysis, and the association was replicated in an independent cohort. A further reported finding was that TCR beta sequences accurately predicted the HLA-A and HLA-B alleles for most subjects in the first cohort. A few of the identified cytomegalovirus-associated TCR beta chains were confirmed in vitro to be specific for cytomegalovirus antigens.

The cohort was made up of roughly 670 healthy bone marrow donors. Cohort members were all nominally healthy when sampled, although unrecorded immune exposures were likely present. The donor tested CMV seronegative, placing the donor among the 350 to 400 seronegative members of the cohort. A peripheral blood sample was collected from each donor, and TCR beta sequencing was performed on peripheral blood mononuclear cells. Genomic DNA extraction from the blood cell samples was performed with the Qiagen DNeasy Blood Extraction Kit. CDR1 and CDR2 (LNHDA, SQIVND) derive from the germline V gene (reference sequence). The CDR3 sequence holds 15 residues, the cysteine and phenylalanine included. Only CDR3 DNA remains: 45 bases, in frame from the first base. In the case of this clone: No antigen is known for it. Within one base of it there is no much larger clone, and no base qualities were kept.

Libraries came from the immunoSEQ multiplex PCR assay. For the multiplex PCR, a mixture combining 60 forward primers for TCR Vbeta segments and 13 reverse primers for TCR Jbeta segments was used. The CDR3 region of rearranged TCR beta genes was amplified from genomic DNA with a multiplex PCR assay. The Illumina HiSeq System was used to sequence the amplified TCR beta libraries as 87-base-pair reads. The published analysis was carried out like this. In a later analysis, 77 million or so unique TCR beta chains were counted across the 500 to 850 repertoires, and some 10 million of these chains were shared by at least two donors. Raw reads were error-corrected and collapsed into unique sequences with a nearest-neighbor algorithm that merged closely related sequences to remove PCR and sequencing errors. To assign V, D and J gene segments, CDR3 sequences were aligned to IMGT reference sequences. Each retained sequence needed at least a six-nucleotide match to both a V gene segment and a J gene segment. A rearrangement counted as productive if the CDR3 had no stop codons and remained in frame with V and J, and every other rearrangement counted as non-productive. CDR3 was defined by IMGT convention, running from the second conserved V-encoded cysteine to the conserved J-encoded phenylalanine. In an earlier analysis of around 540 of the donors, sequences lacking an unambiguous match to a single V gene segment were excluded. An earlier analysis of under 750 of the donors called V segments functional above 56.7% productive rearrangements and segregating when the between-donor standard deviation exceeded 5%. A statistical classification framework was developed to diagnose cytomegalovirus status using the catalog of TCR beta chain sequences. A later analysis assigned V and J genes by comparing TCR nucleotide sequences with IMGT/GENE-DB human TR gene sequences. In a later analysis, CDR3 sequences and most-parsimonious VDJ recombination scenarios were assigned using the TCRdist pipeline. A later analysis defined each TCR beta chain by its CDR3 amino acid sequence plus V-gene family, and excluded reads lacking a unique V-gene family. In a later analysis, 450 to 600 highly shared, low-generation-probability nucleotide sequences were removed to address suspected cross-contamination and a sequencing artifact. In a later analysis, a clonal expansion index was calculated for each public chain from normalized within-repertoire ranks of inferred template counts. In a later analysis, generation probabilities were computed using a VDJ recombination model fitted to out-of-frame rearrangements, and the results were checked against IGoR. In a later analysis, hypergeometric tests were used to score TCR-TCR, TCR-HLA and TCR-CMV co-occurrence, with a repertoire-size bias correction applied to TCR pairs. A later analysis estimated false discovery rates by permuting HLA or CMV assignments 20 times. In a later analysis, co-occurring TCRs were grouped with DBSCAN, and TCRdist sequence similarity was added when clustering was performed within HLA-allele-positive subsets. Co-occurrence clustering excluded repertoires with fewer than 30,000 or more than 120,000 public chains, plus five with anomalous nucleotide sharing. TCRdb holds this immuneACCESS table with in-frame rearrangements only. Some clones are missing; in checked studies, unresolved V genes explain under half, and the rest has no known cause. The V and J calls and clone size are taken from that table; D and trimming were inferred from the DNA. This sample lists 150,000 to 200,000 clones; over 70% were detected once. The ten largest clones represent 3.1% of the sample.

The chain is made from TRBV19 and TRBJ2-5; TRBD1 fits 11 bases in the junction. The J call is in doubt because the DNA end fits TRBJ2-7 better. The clonotype originates from a female donor in good health and CMV-seronegative. Sequencing was performed on PBMCs. The DNA sequence is TGTGCCAGTAGTCCACTAGGACAGGGGGCGTACGAGCAGTACTTC. The resulting protein is CASSPLGQGAYEQYF.